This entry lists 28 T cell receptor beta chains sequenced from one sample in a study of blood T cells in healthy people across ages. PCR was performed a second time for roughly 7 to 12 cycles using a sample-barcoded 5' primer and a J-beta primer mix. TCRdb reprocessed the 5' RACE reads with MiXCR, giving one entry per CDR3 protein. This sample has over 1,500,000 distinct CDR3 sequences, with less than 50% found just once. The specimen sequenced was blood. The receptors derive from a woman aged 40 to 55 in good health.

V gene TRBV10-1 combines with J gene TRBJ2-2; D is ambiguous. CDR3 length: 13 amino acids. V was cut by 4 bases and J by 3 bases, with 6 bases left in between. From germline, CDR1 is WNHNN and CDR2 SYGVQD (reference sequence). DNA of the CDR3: TGCGCCAGCAGTGCTAGTTACACCGGGGAGCTGTTTTTT. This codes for CASSASYTGELFF.

The CDR3 nucleotides are TGTGCCAGCAGCTTAGGGGACTCCTACTACGAGCAGTACTTC. Protein: CASSLGDSYYEQYF. The chain joins TRBV7-8 to TRBJ2-7; D is possibly TRBD2 (6 bases). Germline loops: CDR1 SGHVS, CDR2 FQNEAQ. V shed 1 base and J shed 3 bases, with 10 bases lying between them. CDR3 length: 14 amino acids.

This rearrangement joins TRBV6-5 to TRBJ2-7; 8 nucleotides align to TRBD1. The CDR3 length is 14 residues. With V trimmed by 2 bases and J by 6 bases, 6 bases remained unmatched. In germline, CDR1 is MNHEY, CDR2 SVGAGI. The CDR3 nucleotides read TGTGCCAGCAGTTACACCAGGGGGCCCGCCGAGCAGTACTTC. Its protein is CASSYTRGPAEQYF.

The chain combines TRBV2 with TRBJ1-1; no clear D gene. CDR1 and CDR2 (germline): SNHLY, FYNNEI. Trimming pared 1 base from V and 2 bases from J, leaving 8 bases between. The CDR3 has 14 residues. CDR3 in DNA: TGTGCCAGCAGTGAAGTTCGGGGAAACACTGAAGCTTTCTTT. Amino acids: CASSEVRGNTEAFF.

CDR3 protein: CASSRSGGATGEQYF. CDR3 nucleotides: TGTGCCAGCAGCCGGAGCGGGGGGGCCACAGGTGAGCAGTACTTC. This rearrangement joins TRBV7-2 to TRBJ2-7; 10 bases map to TRBD2. The CDR3 covers 15 residues. Germline V gene data show CDR1 as SGHTA and CDR2 as FQGNSA. J lost 7 bases, V lost 5 bases, and 11 bases had no gene match.

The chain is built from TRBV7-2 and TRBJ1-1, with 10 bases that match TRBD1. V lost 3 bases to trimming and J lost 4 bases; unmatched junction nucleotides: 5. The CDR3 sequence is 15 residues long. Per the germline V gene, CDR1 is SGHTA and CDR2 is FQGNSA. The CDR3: CASSFFGTGATEAFF. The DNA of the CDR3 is TGTGCCAGCAGCTTTTTCGGGACAGGGGCCACTGAAGCTTTCTTT.

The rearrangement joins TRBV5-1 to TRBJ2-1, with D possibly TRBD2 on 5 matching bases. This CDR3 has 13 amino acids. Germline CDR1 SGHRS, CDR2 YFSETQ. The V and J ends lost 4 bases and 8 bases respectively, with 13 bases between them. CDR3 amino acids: CASSPDFPYEQFF. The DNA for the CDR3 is TGCGCCAGCAGCCCGGACTTCCCCTATGAGCAGTTCTTC.

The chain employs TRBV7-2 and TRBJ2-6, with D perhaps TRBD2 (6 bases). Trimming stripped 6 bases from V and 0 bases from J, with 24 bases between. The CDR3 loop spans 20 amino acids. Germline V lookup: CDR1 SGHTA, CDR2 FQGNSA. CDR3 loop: CASSSLAASTLSSGANVLTF. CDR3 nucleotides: TGTGCCAGCAGTAGTTTAGCGGCCTCCACCCTAAGCTCTGGGGCCAACGTCCTGACTTTC.

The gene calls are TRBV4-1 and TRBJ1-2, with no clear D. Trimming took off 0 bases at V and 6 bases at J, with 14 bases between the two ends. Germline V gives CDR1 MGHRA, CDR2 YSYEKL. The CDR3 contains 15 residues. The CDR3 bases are TGCGCCAGCAGCCAAGATCTTAATAGGGCGGATGGCTACACCTTC. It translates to CASSQDLNRADGYTF.

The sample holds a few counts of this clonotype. CDR3 nucleotide sequence: TGTGCCAGCAGTTTGTCGGGACAGAACTATGGCTACACCTTC. This sequence encodes CASSLSGQNYGYTF. The chain is built from TRBV12-3 or TRBV12-4 and TRBJ1-2; TRBD1 matches 7 bases. This CDR3 comprises 14 residues. The V gene end was trimmed by 3 bases and the J gene end by 2 bases; junction bases not matched to a gene: 3.

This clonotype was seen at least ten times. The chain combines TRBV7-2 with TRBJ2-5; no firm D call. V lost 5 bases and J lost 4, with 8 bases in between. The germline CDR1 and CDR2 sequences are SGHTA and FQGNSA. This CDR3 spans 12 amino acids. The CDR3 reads CASSPSLETQYF. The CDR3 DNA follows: TGTGCCAGCAGCCCCAGTCTAGAGACCCAGTACTTC. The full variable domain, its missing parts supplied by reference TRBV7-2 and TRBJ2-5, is GAGVSQSPSNKVTEKGKDVELRCDPISGHTALYWYRQSLGQGLEFLIYFQGNSAPDKSGLPSDRFSAERTGGSVSTLTIQRTQQEDSAVYLCASSPSLETQYFGPGTRLLVL.

CDR3 loop: CSAPQQGRTDTQYF. The CDR3 DNA reads TGCAGTGCTCCTCAGCAGGGGCGCACAGATACGCAGTATTTT. The genes are TRBV20-1 and TRBJ2-3, with a tentative D call TRBD1 (6 bases). CDR3 size: 14 residues. V lost 5 bases to trimming and J lost 1 base, with 13 bases between them. Per the germline V gene, CDR1 is DFQATT and CDR2 is SNEGSKA (reference sequence).

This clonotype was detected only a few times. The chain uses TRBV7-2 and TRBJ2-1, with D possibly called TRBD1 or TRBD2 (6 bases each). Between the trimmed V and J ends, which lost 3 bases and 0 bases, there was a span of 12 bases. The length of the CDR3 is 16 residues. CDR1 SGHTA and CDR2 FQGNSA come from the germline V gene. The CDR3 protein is CASSLVRGHSYNEQFF. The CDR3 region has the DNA TGTGCCAGCAGCTTGGTGCGGGGACACTCCTACAATGAGCAGTTCTTC.

In nucleotides, the CDR3 is TGTGCCAGCAGCTCACGGACTGAGGGCTACACCTTC. Translated, it gives CASSSRTEGYTF. This chain joins TRBV7-2 and TRBJ1-2; D remains unclear. CDR3 length: 12 amino acids. The V gene's germline CDR1 is SGHTA and CDR2 FQGNSA. The V end was cut by 4 bases, the J end by 8 bases, with 11 bases between.

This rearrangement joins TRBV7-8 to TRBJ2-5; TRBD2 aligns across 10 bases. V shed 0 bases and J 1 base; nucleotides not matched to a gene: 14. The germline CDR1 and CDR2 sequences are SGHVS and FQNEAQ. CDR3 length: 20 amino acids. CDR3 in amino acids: CASSLAVAGGTITGQETQYF. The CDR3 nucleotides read TGTGCCAGCAGCTTAGCTGTAGCGGGGGGTACCATAACCGGCCAAGAGACCCAGTACTTC. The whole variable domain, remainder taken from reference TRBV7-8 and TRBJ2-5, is GAGVSQSPRYKVAKRGQDVALRCDPISGHVSLFWYQQALGQGPEFLTYFQNEAQLDKSGLPSDRFFAERPEGSVSTLKIQRTQQEDSAVYLCASSLAVAGGTITGQETQYFGPGTRLLVL.

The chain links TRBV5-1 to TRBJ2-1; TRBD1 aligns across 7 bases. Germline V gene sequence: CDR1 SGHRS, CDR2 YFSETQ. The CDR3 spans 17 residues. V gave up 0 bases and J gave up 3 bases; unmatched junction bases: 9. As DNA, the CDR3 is TGCGCCAGCAGCTTGGAAGGGGGCAGAAGCTTCTACAATGAGCAGTTCTTC. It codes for CASSLEGGRSFYNEQFF.

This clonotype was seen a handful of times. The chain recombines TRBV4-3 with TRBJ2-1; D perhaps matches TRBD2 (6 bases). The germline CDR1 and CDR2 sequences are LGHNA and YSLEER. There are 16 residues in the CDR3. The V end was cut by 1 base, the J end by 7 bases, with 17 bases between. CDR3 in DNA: TGCGCCAGCAGCCAAGTACGGGGGAGCTGGGGTAATGAGCAGTTCTTC. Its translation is CASSQVRGSWGNEQFF.

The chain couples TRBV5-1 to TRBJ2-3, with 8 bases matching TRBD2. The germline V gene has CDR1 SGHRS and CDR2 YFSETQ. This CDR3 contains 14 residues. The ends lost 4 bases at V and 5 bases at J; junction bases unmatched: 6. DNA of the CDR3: TGCGCCAGCAGCGTTAGCGGGGCGTTAGATACGCAGTATTTT. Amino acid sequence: CASSVSGALDTQYF.

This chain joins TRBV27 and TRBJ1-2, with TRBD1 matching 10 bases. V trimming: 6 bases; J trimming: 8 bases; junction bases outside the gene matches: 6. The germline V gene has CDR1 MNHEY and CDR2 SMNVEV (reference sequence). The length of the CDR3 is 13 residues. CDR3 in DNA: TGTGCCAGCAGAGTAGGGACAGGGGAGGGCTACACCTTC. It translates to CASRVGTGEGYTF.

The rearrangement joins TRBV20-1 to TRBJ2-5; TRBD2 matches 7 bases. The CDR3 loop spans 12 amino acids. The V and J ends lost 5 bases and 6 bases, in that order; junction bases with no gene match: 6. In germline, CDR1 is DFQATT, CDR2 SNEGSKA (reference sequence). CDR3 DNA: TGCAGTGCTCGTGCGGGGGTGAAGACCCAGTACTTC. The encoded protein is CSARAGVKTQYF.

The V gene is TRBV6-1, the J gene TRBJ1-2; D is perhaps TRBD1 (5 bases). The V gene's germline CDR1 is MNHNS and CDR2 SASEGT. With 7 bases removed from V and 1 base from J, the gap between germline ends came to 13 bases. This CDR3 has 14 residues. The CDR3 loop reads CASTMGDINYGYTF. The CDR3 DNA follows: TGTGCCAGCACGATGGGGGATATTAACTATGGCTACACCTTC.

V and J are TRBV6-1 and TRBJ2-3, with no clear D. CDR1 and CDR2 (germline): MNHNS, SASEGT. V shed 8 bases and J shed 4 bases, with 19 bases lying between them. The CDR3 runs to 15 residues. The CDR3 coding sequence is TGTGCCAGCCCAGTTGGTGGCTCGGCCGCAGATACGCAGTATTTT. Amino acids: CASPVGGSAADTQYF.

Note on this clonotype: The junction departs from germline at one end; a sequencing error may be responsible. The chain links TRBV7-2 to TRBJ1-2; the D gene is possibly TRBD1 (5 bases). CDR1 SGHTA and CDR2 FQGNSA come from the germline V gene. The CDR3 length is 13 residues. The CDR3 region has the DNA TGTGCCAGCACCCCATGGGGGTCCTATGACTACACCTTC. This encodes CASTPWGSYDYTF.

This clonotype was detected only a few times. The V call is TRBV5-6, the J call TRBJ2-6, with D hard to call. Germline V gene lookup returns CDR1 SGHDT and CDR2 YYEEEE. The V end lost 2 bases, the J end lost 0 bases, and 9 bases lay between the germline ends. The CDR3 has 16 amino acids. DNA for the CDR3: TGTGCCAGCAGCTTTGATGAGGACTCTGGGGCCAACGTCCTGACTTTC. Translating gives CASSFDEDSGANVLTF.

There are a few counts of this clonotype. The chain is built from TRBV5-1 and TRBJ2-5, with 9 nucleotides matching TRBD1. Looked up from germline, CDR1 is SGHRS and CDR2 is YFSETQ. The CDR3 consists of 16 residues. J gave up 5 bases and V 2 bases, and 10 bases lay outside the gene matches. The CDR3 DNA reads TGCGCCAGCAGCTTACAACCGGGGACAGGGTACGAGACCCAGTACTTC. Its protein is CASSLQPGTGYETQYF.

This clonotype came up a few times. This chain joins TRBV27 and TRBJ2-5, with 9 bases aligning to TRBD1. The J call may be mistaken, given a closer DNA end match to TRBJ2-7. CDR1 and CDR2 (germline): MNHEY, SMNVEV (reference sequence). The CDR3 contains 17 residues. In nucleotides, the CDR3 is TGTGCCAGCAGTTTAATAAGGGAGGGGACAGGGTCTTACGAGCAGTACTTC. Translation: CASSLIREGTGSYEQYF.

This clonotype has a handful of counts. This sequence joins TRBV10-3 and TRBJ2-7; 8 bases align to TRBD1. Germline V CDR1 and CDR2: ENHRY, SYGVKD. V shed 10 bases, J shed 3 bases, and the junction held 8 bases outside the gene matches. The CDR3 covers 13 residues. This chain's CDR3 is CATQDRVGYEQYF. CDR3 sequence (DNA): TGTGCCACCCAGGACAGGGTGGGCTACGAGCAGTACTTC.

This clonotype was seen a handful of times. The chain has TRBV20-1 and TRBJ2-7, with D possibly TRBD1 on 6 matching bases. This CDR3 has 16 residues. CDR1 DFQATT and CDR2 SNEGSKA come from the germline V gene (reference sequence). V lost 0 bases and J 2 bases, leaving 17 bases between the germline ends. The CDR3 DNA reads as TGCAGTGCTAGAGATCAGGGCAGGGGAAACCCCTACGAGCAGTACTTC. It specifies CSARDQGRGNPYEQYF.